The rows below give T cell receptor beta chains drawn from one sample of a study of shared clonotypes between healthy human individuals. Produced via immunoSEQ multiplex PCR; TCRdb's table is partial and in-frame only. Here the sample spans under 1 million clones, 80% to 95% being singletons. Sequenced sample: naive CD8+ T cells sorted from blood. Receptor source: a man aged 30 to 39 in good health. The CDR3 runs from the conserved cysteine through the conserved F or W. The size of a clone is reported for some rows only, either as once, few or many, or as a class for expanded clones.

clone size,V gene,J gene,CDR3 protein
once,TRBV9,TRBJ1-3,CASSDSGNTIYF
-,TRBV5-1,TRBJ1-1,CASSLGGDTEAFF
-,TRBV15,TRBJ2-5,CATSRDPPHFSGTQETQYF
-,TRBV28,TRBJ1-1,CASSSRGTDNTEAFF
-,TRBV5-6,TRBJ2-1,CAWGTSGFSYNEQFF
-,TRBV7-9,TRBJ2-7,CASSTGTGLYYEQYF
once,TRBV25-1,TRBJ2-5,CASSPTPGQGLNQETQYF
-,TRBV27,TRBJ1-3,CASSLSPGGSNTIYF
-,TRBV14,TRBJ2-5,CASSHGTGGFETQYF
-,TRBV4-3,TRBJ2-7,CASSQTHRGQGEQYF
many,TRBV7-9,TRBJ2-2,CARGAVENTRRWELFF
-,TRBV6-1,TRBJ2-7,CASKTENSYEQYF
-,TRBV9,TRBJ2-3,CASAGTGTTDTQYF
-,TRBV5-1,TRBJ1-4,CASSLVSQGRRVGEKLFF
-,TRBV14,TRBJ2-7,CASSRGEGYEQYF
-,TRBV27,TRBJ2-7,CASSRTRTYEQYF
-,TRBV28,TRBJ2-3,CASSLLRDTQYF
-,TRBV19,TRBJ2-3,CASSQWREEGTQYF
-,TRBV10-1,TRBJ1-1,CASSYSGTGEMNTEAFF
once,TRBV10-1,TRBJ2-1,CASSPGQYNEQFF
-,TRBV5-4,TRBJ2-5,CASSLVREQETQYF
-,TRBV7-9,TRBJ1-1,CASTYRMNTEAFF
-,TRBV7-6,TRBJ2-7,CASSQGTYYEQYF
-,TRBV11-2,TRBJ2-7,CASSLVPLYEQYF
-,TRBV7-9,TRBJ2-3,CASSRFRDSTDTQYF
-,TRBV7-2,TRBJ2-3,CASGWGLAGAFSTDTQYF
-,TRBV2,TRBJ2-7,CARKRGQGAKEQYF
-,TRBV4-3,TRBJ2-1,CASSQEIVLAGVNEQFF
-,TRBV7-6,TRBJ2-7,CASSHGDGYEQYF
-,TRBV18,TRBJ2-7,CASSPSGDYEQYF
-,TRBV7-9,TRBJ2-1,CASSPPEDGTRTNEQFF
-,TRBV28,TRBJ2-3,CASSLFSFSGRGTDTQYF
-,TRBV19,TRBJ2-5,CASSIYSADWETQYF
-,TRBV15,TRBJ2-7,CATRYAGMEYEQYF
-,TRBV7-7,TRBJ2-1,CASSRGLADYNEQFF
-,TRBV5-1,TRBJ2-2,CASRMTSGSLDAGELFF
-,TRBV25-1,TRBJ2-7,CASSELGGREQYF
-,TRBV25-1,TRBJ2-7,CASSESRGRAYEQYF
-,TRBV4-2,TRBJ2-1,CASSQEKGWDEQFF
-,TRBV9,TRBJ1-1,CASSAGGADAFF
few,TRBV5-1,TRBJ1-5,CASSLVLECGPQHF
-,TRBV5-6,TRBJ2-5,CASSQAETQYF
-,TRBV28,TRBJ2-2,CASSLLFGADNTGELFF
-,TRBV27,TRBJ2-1,CASTFTIKGPSGFYNEQFF
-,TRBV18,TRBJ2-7,CASSPGIIAGEWQYF
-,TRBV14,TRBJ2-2,CASSLWGHGNTGELFF
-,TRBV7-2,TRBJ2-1,CASSPSGLFFPSSYNEQFF
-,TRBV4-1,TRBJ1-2,CASSQGRGEAYGYTF
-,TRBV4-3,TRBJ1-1,CASSQDWENTEAFF
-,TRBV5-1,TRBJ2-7,CASSFRGDDYEQYF